This T cell receptor (beta chain) was captured in a study of blood T cell repertoires in COVID-19. Study details: Sources were T cells, B-cell-depleted T cells, or PBMCs; the material itself was cDNA or gDNA.

Generated by immunoSEQ multiplex PCR, the TCRdb table keeps only in-frame clones and is missing some. Among under 250,000 clones, roughly 87% were seen once, and the ten largest hold roughly a tenth. Self-reported history from a screening survey and questionnaire set each donor's cohort. The recovered donors of Cohort 3 showed two negative PCRs, clearance, or symptom resolution. There are 15 residues in the CDR3. Trimming pared 0 bases from V and 3 bases from J, leaving 11 bases between. CDR1 is LGHNA, CDR2 YNFKEQ, per germline. The TCR was taken from a man younger than 40 who had recovered from COVID-19. The sample was PBMCs or T cells enriched from blood (not recorded which). This chain connects TRBV4-2 to TRBJ1-1; D ambiguous. CDR3 region: CASSQDKLGHTEAFF. The CDR3 bases are TGTGCCAGCAGCCAAGATAAGCTGGGCCACACTGAAGCTTTCTTT.